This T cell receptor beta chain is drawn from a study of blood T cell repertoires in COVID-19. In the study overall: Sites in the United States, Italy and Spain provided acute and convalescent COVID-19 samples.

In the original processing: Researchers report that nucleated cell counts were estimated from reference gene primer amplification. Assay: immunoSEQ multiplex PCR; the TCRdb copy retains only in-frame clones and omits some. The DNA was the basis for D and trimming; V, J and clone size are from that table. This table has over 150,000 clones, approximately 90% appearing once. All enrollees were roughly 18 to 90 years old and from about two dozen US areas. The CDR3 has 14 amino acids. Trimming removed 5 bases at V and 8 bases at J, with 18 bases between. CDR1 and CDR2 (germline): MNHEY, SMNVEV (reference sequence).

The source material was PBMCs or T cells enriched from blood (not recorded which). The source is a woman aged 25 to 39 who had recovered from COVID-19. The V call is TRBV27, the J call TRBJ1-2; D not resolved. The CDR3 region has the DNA TGTGCCAGCAGTCAAAGACTCAAAGGAGGGGGCTACACCTTC. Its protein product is CASSQRLKGGGYTF.